This entry lists 30 T cell receptor beta chains sequenced from one sample in a study of blood T cell repertoires in COVID-19. Sequencing used immunoSEQ multiplex PCR; TCRdb keeps in-frame clones, though not all of them. This sample has a few hundred thousand clones, with 80% to 90% found just once. The specimen sequenced was PBMCs or T cells enriched from blood (not recorded which). These receptor sequences come from a man aged 25-40 years who had recovered from COVID-19.

The V and J genes are TRBV7-6 and TRBJ1-4, with 7 nucleotides matching TRBD1. The CDR3 spans 16 residues. The germline gives CDR1 SGHVS, CDR2 FNYEAQ. V lost 4 bases, J lost 0 bases, and 5 bases stayed unmatched. The CDR3 here is CASSSGTAATNEKLFF. In nucleotides, the CDR3 is TGTGCCAGCAGCTCCGGGACAGCCGCAACTAATGAAAAACTGTTTTTT.

The J gene is TRBJ1-4, the V gene TRBV27, with D perhaps matching TRBD1 (6 bases). The germline V gene encodes CDR1 MNHEY and CDR2 SMNVEV (reference sequence). The CDR3 runs 15 residues. The V end lost 3 bases, the J end lost 3 bases, and 11 bases lay between the germline ends. CDR3 residues: CASSFTGLANEKLFF. CDR3 nucleotides: TGTGCCAGCAGTTTTACAGGGCTTGCTAATGAAAAACTGTTTTTT.

The chain carries TRBV24-1 and TRBJ1-5; no reliable D call. This CDR3 is built from 15 residues. Per germline, CDR1 KGHDR and CDR2 SFDVKD. V was trimmed by 4 bases and J by 7 bases, leaving 16 bases between them. The CDR3 sequence is CATSDAGRDRQPQHF. DNA for the CDR3: TGTGCCACCAGTGACGCCGGGAGGGATCGCCAGCCCCAGCATTTT.

The chain recombines TRBV10-3 with TRBJ1-2, with no clear D. The ends were cut back, 7 bases at V and 4 bases at J, with 13 bases in the middle. The CDR3 contains 13 residues. Germline CDR1 reads ENHRY; CDR2 reads SYGVKD. The CDR3 DNA reads TGTGCCATCATGAACCTACCTATCTATGGCTACACCTTC. It yields the protein CAIMNLPIYGYTF.

This sequence joins TRBV7-8 and TRBJ1-1; D is ambiguous. Germline V gene sequence: CDR1 SGHVS, CDR2 FQNEAQ. The CDR3 runs to 13 residues. V lost 2 bases, J lost 4 bases, and 8 bases lay in between. This CDR3 is CASSLYGVTEAFF. CDR3 bases: TGTGCCAGCAGCTTATACGGAGTCACTGAAGCTTTCTTT.

On this clone itself: Distinct nucleotide sequences in the sample also encode this CDR3. The chain recombines TRBV6-5 with TRBJ1-3; a possible D gene is TRBD1 (5 bases). V was trimmed by 5 bases and J by 0 bases, leaving 8 bases between them. The CDR3 sequence is 14 residues long. Per the germline V gene, CDR1 is MNHEY and CDR2 is SVGAGI. The CDR3 nucleotides are TGTGCCAGCAGTCCGCAGGGCTCTGGAAACACCATATATTTT. It is translated as CASSPQGSGNTIYF.

The chain combines TRBV7-9 with TRBJ1-3, with D tentatively TRBD1 (6 bases). Germline CDR1 is SEHNR and CDR2 is FQNEAQ (reference sequence). The germline V and J ends were trimmed by 3 bases and 10 bases, with 13 bases remaining between them. The CDR3 has 13 residues. CDR3 sequence (DNA): TGTGCCAGCAGCTTCGGGACACCTCGGACCATATATTTT. This sequence encodes CASSFGTPRTIYF.

The V call is TRBV11-3, the J call TRBJ1-5; 7 bases map to TRBD1. Looked up from germline, CDR1 is SGHNT and CDR2 is YENEEA. J gave up 5 bases and V 1 base, and 8 bases lay outside the gene matches. The CDR3 has 16 residues. CDR3: CASSLVTGNVYQPQHF. The CDR3 DNA reads TGTGCCAGCAGCTTAGTGACAGGGAATGTCTATCAGCCCCAGCATTTT.

J is TRBJ2-7 and V is TRBV10-3, with D hard to call. V gave up 8 bases and J gave up 2 bases, with 4 bases separating them. Germline V CDR1 and CDR2: ENHRY, SYGVKD. The CDR3 has 10 residues. The CDR3 loop is CAIDTYEQYF. Written as DNA, the CDR3 is TGTGCCATCGACACCTACGAGCAGTACTTC.

The chain uses TRBV6-5 and TRBJ1-1, with D maybe TRBD1 (5 bases). With 10 bases removed from V and 0 bases from J, the gap between germline ends came to 6 bases. CDR1 and CDR2 from the germline V gene are MNHEY and SVGAGI. This CDR3 spans 11 amino acids. The CDR3: CATTVNTEAFF. The CDR3 DNA sequence: TGTGCCACGACAGTGAACACTGAAGCTTTCTTT.

The J gene is TRBJ1-5, the V gene TRBV6-5; no definite D call. The CDR3 is 14 amino acids. V was pared by 2 bases and J by 5 bases, with 10 bases between. Germline assignment: CDR1 MNHEY and CDR2 SVGAGI. The CDR3 protein is CASSYEGRDQPQHF. CDR3 DNA: TGTGCCAGCAGTTACGAGGGTAGGGATCAGCCCCAGCATTTT.

V gene TRBV6-5 combines with J gene TRBJ2-2; the D is unclear. Trimming took 4 bases from V and 4 from J, leaving 4 bases between them. CDR3 size: 12 residues. Germline V gene data show CDR1 as MNHEY and CDR2 as SVGAGI. CDR3 sequence: CASSSVTGELFF. CDR3 DNA sequence: TGTGCCAGCAGTTCCGTCACCGGGGAGCTGTTTTTT.

V and J are TRBV5-1 and TRBJ2-7; D is unclear. The germline V gene encodes CDR1 SGHRS and CDR2 YFSETQ. Trimming cost V 3 bases and J 6 bases, with 7 bases left between them. There are 11 residues in the CDR3. The CDR3 sequence is CASSWQSEQYF. CDR3 coding DNA: TGCGCCAGCAGCTGGCAGTCCGAGCAGTACTTC.

The J gene is TRBJ2-5, the V gene TRBV9; 7 nucleotides align to TRBD2. CDR1 and CDR2 (germline): SGDLS, YYNGEE. This CDR3 is 15 amino acids long. J gave up 5 bases and V 3 bases, and 10 bases lay outside the gene matches. CDR3 DNA sequence: TGTGCCAGCAGCGCCGGGGGGATCGGCGCGGAGACCCAGTACTTC. Residues: CASSAGGIGAETQYF.

This clone came up once. This rearrangement joins TRBV2 to TRBJ1-3, with D possibly being TRBD1 (6 bases). Germline V CDR1 and CDR2: SNHLY, FYNNEI. The V end lost 6 bases, the J end lost 8 bases, and 14 bases lay between the germline ends. CDR3 length equals 13 residues. The CDR3 is CASRTGGGYTIYF. The CDR3, as DNA: TGTGCCAGCAGGACAGGCGGGGGCTACACCATATATTTT.

This clone was seen more than once but under ten times. The chain recombines TRBV19 with TRBJ1-2, with TRBD1 matching 7 bases. In germline, CDR1 is LNHDA, CDR2 SQIVND (reference sequence). V dropped 6 bases and J dropped 4; count of bases not matched to a gene: 2. The CDR3 runs 12 residues. CDR3 nucleotides: TGTGCCAGTAGGAGACAGGGCTATGGCTACACCTTC. Encoded protein: CASRRQGYGYTF.

The V and J genes are TRBV7-2 and TRBJ1-3; perhaps TRBD1 as D (5 bases). This CDR3 contains 14 residues. V was clipped by 1 base and J by 7 bases, with 11 bases between them. Germline-derived CDR1 and CDR2 are SGHTA and FQGNSA. CDR3 sequence: CASSLGGRGNTIYF. The CDR3 DNA reads as TGTGCCAGCAGCTTAGGAGGTCGGGGGAACACCATATATTTT.

The chain combines TRBV18 with TRBJ2-3; 11 bases map to TRBD2. Trimming took 5 bases from V and 4 from J; bases not matched to a gene: 2. Germline-derived CDR1 and CDR2 are KGHSH and LQKENI. The length of the CDR3 is 14 residues. CDR3 DNA: TGTGCCAGCTCATCGGGACTAGCGGCAGATACGCAGTATTTT. Its translation is CASSSGLAADTQYF.

Here the CDR3 reads CSTKSEAFF. The CDR3 DNA sequence: TGCAGTACAAAGTCGGAAGCTTTCTTT. The chain has TRBV20-1 and TRBJ1-1; D is undetermined. The CDR3 is 9 residues long. The V end was cut by 8 bases, the J end by 8 bases, with 9 bases between. From germline, CDR1 is DFQATT and CDR2 SNEGSKA (reference sequence).

This clone was observed a few times. CDR3 in DNA: TGTGCCAGCAGTAGGCGGGGACAGGCGCCTAACTATGGCTACACCTTC. Its translation: CASSRRGQAPNYGYTF. V is TRBV7-9 and J is TRBJ1-2, with 8 nucleotides matching TRBD1. This CDR3 region has 16 residues. Trimming removed 6 bases from V and 0 bases from J; junction bases left unmatched: 9. Germline lookup yields CDR1 SEHNR and CDR2 FQNEAQ (reference sequence).

This chain joins TRBV6-5 and TRBJ2-7, with D possibly TRBD2 on 6 matching bases. The CDR3 loop spans 13 amino acids. Trimming pared 6 bases from V and 6 bases from J, leaving 15 bases between. CDR1 and CDR2 from the germline V gene are MNHEY and SVGAGI. The CDR3 region is CASSPSRRVEQYF. CDR3 coding DNA: TGTGCCAGCAGCCCCTCTAGGAGGGTCGAGCAGTACTTC.

The chain combines TRBV30 with TRBJ1-5; TRBD1 aligns across 10 bases. This CDR3 is built from 15 residues. Germline values: CDR1 GTSNPN, CDR2 SVGIG (reference sequence). V dropped 0 bases and J dropped 6; count of bases not matched to a gene: 5. The CDR3 DNA sequence: TGTGCCTGGAGTGTAGGGACAGGGGTGGGTCAGCCCCAGCATTTT. As protein: CAWSVGTGVGQPQHF.

The chain combines TRBV4-1 with TRBJ1-1, with D unclear. Per the germline V gene, CDR1 is MGHRA and CDR2 is YSYEKL. V was clipped by 1 base and J by 3 bases, with 9 bases between them. This CDR3 is 14 amino acids long. This CDR3 is CASSQAYRDTEAFF. The CDR3 region has the DNA TGCGCCAGCAGCCAAGCATACAGAGACACTGAAGCTTTCTTT.

The gene calls are TRBV9 and TRBJ2-1; TRBD1 matches 7 bases. CDR1 and CDR2 from the germline V gene are SGDLS and YYNGEE. This CDR3 spans 14 amino acids. V gave up 5 bases and J gave up 5 bases; unmatched junction bases: 7. CDR3 nucleotides: TGTGCCAGCAGTGTCTCGGGACAGCACAATGAGCAGTTCTTC. Its translation is CASSVSGQHNEQFF.

This rearrangement joins TRBV18 to TRBJ1-5, with D unclear. The CDR3 is made up of 14 amino acids. The V end lost 6 bases, the J end lost 0 bases, and 9 bases lay between the germline ends. Germline V CDR1 and CDR2: KGHSH, LQKENI. The CDR3 DNA is TGTGCCAGCTCGCCGACAAATAGCAATCAGCCCCAGCATTTT. Protein sequence: CASSPTNSNQPQHF.

The rearrangement links TRBV27 to TRBJ2-7, with D possibly being TRBD2 (6 bases). The germline V gene encodes CDR1 MNHEY and CDR2 SMNVEV (reference sequence). The ends were cut back, 5 bases at V and 2 bases at J, with 16 bases in the middle. This CDR3 contains 15 residues. DNA of the CDR3: TGTGCCAGCAGTAACCTTCCTGGGGGGACCTACGAGCAGTACTTC. This codes for CASSNLPGGTYEQYF.

The chain employs TRBV7-3 and TRBJ2-2; D not certain. Germline CDR1 and CDR2: SGHTA and FQGTGA. CDR3 length: 14 residues. The V end lost 5 bases, the J end lost 0 bases, and 7 bases lay between the germline ends. CDR3 in amino acids: CASSPPANTGELFF. CDR3 nucleotides: TGTGCCAGCAGCCCCCCCGCGAACACCGGGGAGCTGTTTTTT.

The chain uses TRBV4-2 and TRBJ1-3, with TRBD1 matching over 7 bases. The CDR3 contains 15 residues. Germline lookup yields CDR1 LGHNA and CDR2 YNFKEQ. V trimming: 1 base; J trimming: 4 bases; junction bases outside the gene matches: 4. The CDR3 nucleotides are TGTGCCAGCAGCCAAGGACAGGGAGAAGGAAACACCATATATTTT. This translates into CASSQGQGEGNTIYF.

The chain recombines TRBV5-1 with TRBJ1-6, with D possibly TRBD1 on 5 matching bases. The CDR3 runs 16 residues. The germline V gene has CDR1 SGHRS and CDR2 YFSETQ. V lost 0 bases, J lost 7 bases, and 14 bases lay in between. CDR3 region: CASSLAHGGVNSPLHF. The CDR3 DNA is TGCGCCAGCAGCTTGGCCCACGGGGGTGTGAATTCACCCCTCCACTTT.

The rearrangement uses TRBV5-6 and TRBJ1-1; D might be TRBD1 (6 bases). The V end lost 0 bases, the J end lost 2 bases, and 8 bases lay between the germline ends. The CDR3 loop spans 14 amino acids. The germline V gene has CDR1 SGHDT and CDR2 YYEEEE. DNA of the CDR3: TGTGCCAGCAGCTTGGGTGGGGGCAACACTGAAGCTTTCTTT. It codes for CASSLGGGNTEAFF.